A selection of T cell receptor beta chains follows, all from one sample in a study of T cells expressing NK-cell markers. Each CDR3 protein gets one entry in TCRdb, which reprocessed the 5' RACE reads and gives no DNA. Its listing shows about 550,000 distinct CDR3 sequences. The sequenced material came from blood T cells: a sorted CD56 or NKG2C T cell subset, CD4+ or CD8+ T cells, or bulk PBMC T cells (not recorded which). The receptor source for this set is a man younger than 35 in good health. Both conserved end residues are part of each CDR3.

J gene	V gene	CDR3 protein
TRBJ2-7	TRBV27	CASRSLDLAYEQYF
TRBJ2-5	TRBV7-9	CASSLIAQETQYF
TRBJ2-1	TRBV7-2	CASSLAGTESSNEQFF
TRBJ2-2	TRBV12-3/TRBV12-4	CASSLVGGGTGELFF
TRBJ2-3	TRBV5-1	CASSSSVLSGSRPDTQYF
TRBJ1-1	TRBV29-1	CSVEGGPGEGSFEAFF
TRBJ1-5	TRBV2	CATKGTGNQPQHF
TRBJ2-3	TRBV3-1	CASRPQGYGQDTQYF
TRBJ2-1	TRBV19	CASSIWRAEQFF
TRBJ1-1	TRBV29-1	CSVGLPGANTEAFF
TRBJ1-6	TRBV5-6	CASSPTQGNSPLHF
TRBJ2-2	TRBV20-1	CSARDGRGWIGELFF
TRBJ1-2	TRBV9	CASSVMDSHYGDGYTF
TRBJ2-1	TRBV5-1	CASSLEGVYMPYNEQFF
TRBJ2-7	TRBV7-8	CASSLGTAEQYF
TRBJ2-7	TRBV12-3/TRBV12-4	CASSLTDKGAYEQYF
TRBJ2-1	TRBV19	CASSLQDPNEQFF
TRBJ1-1	TRBV7-2	CASSSTTEFHTEAFF
TRBJ2-7	TRBV18	CASSPLDRPGAEQYF
TRBJ1-1	TRBV6-5	CASSRIDGNTEAFF
TRBJ1-1	TRBV5-5	CASSLATGQTTEAFF
TRBJ2-3	TRBV5-1	CASSLAGLSGNTDTQYF
TRBJ2-1	TRBV12-3/TRBV12-4	CAASGGLGNEQFF